Listed here is a single T cell receptor beta chain. The germline CDR1 and CDR2 sequences are SGHVS and FNYEAQ. V shed 3 bases, J shed 5 bases, and the junction held 9 bases outside the gene matches. This CDR3 is built from 16 residues. The data were taken from a study of blood T cell repertoires in COVID-19. The data were produced by immunoSEQ multiplex PCR, yet TCRdb's version contains in-frame clones alone and is incomplete. This sample has 200,000 to 300,000 clones, with 65% to 85% found just once. This rearrangement joins TRBV7-6 to TRBJ2-2; TRBD1 agrees at 7 bases. The receptor comes from a human donor in a cohort sampled during active COVID-19. Sequenced sample: peripheral blood. The CDR3 region is CASSFTGAWGTGELFF. The CDR3 DNA sequence: TGTGCCAGCAGCTTCACAGGGGCCTGGGGGACCGGGGAGCTGTTTTTT.